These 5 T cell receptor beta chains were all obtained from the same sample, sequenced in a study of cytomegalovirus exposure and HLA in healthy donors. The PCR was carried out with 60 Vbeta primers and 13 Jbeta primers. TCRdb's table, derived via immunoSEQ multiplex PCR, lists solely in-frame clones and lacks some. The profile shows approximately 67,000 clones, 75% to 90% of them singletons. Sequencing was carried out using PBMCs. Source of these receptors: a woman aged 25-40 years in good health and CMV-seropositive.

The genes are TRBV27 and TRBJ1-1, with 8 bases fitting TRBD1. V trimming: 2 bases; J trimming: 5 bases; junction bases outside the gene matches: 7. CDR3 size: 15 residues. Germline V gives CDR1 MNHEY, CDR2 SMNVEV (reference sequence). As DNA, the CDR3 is TGTGCCAGCAGTTTAGACAGGGGAGTACGGACTGAAGCTTTCTTT. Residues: CASSLDRGVRTEAFF.

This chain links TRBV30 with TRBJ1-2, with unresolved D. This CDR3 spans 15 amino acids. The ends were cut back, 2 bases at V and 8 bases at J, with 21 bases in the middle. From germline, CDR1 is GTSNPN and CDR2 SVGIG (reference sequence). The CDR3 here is CAWSPRRGNGWGYTF. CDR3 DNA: TGTGCCTGGAGTCCCCGACGAGGGAACGGGTGGGGCTACACCTTC.

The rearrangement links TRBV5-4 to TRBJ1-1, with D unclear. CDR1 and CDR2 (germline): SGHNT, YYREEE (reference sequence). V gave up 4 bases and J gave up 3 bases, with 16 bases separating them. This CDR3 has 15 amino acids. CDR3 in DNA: TGTGCCAGCAGCCCCTCGGGAGGGCGGGACACTGAAGCTTTCTTT. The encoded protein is CASSPSGGRDTEAFF.

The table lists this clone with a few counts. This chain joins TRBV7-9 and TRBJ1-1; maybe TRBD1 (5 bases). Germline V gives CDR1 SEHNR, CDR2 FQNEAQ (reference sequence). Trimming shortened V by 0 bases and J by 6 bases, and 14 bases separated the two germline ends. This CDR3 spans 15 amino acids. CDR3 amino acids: CASSLALAGSSEAFF. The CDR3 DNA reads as TGTGCCAGCAGCTTAGCCCTGGCAGGGTCTTCTGAAGCTTTCTTT.

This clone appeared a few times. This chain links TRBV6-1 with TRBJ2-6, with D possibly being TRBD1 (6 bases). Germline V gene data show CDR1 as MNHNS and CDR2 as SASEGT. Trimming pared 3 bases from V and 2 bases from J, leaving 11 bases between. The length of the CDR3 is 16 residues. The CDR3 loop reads CASSDLQGTGANVLTF. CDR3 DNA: TGTGCCAGCAGTGACCTACAGGGTACTGGGGCCAACGTCCTGACTTTC.